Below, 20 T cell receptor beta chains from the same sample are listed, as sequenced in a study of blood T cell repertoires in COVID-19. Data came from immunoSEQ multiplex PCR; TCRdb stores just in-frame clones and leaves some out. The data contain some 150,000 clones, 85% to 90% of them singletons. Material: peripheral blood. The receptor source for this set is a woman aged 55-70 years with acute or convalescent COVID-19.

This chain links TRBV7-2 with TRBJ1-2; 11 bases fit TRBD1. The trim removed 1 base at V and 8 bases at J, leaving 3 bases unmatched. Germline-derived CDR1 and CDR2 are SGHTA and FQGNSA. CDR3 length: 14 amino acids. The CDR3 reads CASSLVRTGGGYTF. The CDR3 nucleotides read TGTGCCAGCAGCTTAGTCAGGACAGGGGGCGGCTACACCTTC.

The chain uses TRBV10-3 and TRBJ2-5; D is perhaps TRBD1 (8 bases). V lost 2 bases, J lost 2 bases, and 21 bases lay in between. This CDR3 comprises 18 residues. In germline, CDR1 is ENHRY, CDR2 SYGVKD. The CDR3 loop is CAISEALGQGGEQETQYF. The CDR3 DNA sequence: TGTGCCATCAGTGAGGCCCTAGGACAGGGAGGGGAGCAAGAGACCCAGTACTTC.

The DNA for the CDR3 is TGCAGTGCTTGGACAGTCTATGGCTACACCTTC. Translation gives CSAWTVYGYTF. The rearrangement joins TRBV20-1 to TRBJ1-2; TRBD1 is a possible D gene (6 bases). Trimming shortened V by 5 bases and J by 4 bases, and 8 bases separated the two germline ends. Germline values: CDR1 DFQATT, CDR2 SNEGSKA (reference sequence). The CDR3 loop spans 11 amino acids.

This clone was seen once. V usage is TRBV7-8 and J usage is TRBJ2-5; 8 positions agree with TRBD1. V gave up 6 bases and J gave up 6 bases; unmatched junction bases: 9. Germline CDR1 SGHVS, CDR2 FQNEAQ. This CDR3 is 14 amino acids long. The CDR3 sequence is CASRPRTGRKTQYF. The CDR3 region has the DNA TGTGCCAGCAGACCGAGGACAGGGAGAAAGACCCAGTACTTC.

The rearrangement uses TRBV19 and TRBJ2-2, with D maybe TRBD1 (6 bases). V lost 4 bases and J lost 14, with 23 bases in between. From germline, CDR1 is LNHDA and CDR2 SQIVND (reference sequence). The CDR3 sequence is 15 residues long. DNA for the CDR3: TGTGCCAGTAGTAATGGGGGCCTCGCTCTGAAGGAACTGTTTTTT. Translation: CASSNGGLALKELFF.

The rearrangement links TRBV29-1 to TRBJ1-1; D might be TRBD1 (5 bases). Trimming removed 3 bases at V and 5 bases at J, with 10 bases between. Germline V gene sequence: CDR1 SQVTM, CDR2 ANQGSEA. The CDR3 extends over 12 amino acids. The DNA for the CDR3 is TGCAGCGTTGATACAGGTGGTACTGAAGCTTTCTTT. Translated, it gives CSVDTGGTEAFF.

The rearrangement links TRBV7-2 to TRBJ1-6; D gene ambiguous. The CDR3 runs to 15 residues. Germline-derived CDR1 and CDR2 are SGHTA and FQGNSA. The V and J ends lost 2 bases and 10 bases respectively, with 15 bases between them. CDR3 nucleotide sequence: TGTGCCAGCAGCTTATTTGGCCTTAGGGAGTCACCCCTCCACTTT. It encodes CASSLFGLRESPLHF.

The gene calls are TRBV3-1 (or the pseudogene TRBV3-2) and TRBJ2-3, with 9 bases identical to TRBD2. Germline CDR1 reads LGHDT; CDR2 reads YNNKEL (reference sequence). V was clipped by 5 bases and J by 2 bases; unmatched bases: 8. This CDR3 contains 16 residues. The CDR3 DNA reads TGTGCCAGCAGCAAGCTAGCGGGGTGCGCCACAGATACGCAGTATTTT. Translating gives CASSKLAGCATDTQYF.

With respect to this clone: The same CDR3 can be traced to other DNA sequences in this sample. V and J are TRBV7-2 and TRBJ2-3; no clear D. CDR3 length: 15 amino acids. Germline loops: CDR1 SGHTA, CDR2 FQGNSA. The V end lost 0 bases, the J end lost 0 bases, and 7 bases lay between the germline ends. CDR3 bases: TGTGCCAGCAGCTTAGCTGCAGGTAGCACAGATACGCAGTATTTT. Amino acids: CASSLAAGSTDTQYF.

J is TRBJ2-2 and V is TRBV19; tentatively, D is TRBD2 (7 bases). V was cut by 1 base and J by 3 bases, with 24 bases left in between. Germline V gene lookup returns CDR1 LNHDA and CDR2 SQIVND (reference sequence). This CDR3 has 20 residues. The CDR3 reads CASSIGVAGALRGYTGELFF. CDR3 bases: TGTGCCAGTAGTATAGGAGTGGCGGGGGCGCTGAGGGGTTACACCGGGGAGCTGTTTTTT.

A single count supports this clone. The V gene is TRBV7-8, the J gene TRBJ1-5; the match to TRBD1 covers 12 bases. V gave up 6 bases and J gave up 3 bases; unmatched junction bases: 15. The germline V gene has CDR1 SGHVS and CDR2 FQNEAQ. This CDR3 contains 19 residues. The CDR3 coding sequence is TGTGCCAGCAGTGTGACTGCGGGACAGGGGGCTTATAACAATCAGCCCCAGCATTTT. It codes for CASSVTAGQGAYNNQPQHF. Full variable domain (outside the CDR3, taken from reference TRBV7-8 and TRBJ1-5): GAGVSQSPRYKVAKRGQDVALRCDPISGHVSLFWYQQALGQGPEFLTYFQNEAQLDKSGLPSDRFFAERPEGSVSTLKIQRTQQEDSAVYLCASSVTAGQGAYNNQPQHFGDGTRLSIL.

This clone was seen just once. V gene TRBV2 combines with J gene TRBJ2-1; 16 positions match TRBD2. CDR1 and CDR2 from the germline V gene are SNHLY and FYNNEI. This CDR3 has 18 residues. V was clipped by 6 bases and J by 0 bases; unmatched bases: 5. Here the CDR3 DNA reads TGTGCCAGCAGGCCCGGGACTAGCGGGGGGGCCTCCTACAATGAGCAGTTCTTC. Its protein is CASRPGTSGGASYNEQFF.

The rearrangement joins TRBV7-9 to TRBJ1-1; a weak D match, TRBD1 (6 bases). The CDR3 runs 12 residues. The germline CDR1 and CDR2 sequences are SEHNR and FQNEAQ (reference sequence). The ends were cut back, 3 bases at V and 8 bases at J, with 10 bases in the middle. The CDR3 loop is CASSLRGREAFF. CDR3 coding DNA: TGTGCCAGCAGCTTGAGGGGGAGAGAAGCTTTCTTT.

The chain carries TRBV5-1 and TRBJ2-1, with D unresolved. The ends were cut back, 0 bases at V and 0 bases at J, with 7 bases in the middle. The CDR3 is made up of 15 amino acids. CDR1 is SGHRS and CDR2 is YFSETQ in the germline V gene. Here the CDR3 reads CASSLVQASYNEQFF. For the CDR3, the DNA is TGCGCCAGCAGCTTGGTCCAGGCCTCCTACAATGAGCAGTTCTTC.

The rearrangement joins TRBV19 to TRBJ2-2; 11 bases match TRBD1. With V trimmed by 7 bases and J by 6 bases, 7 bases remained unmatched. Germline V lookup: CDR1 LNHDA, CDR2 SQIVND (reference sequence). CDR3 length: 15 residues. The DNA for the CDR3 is TGTGCCAGTACCGTCGGGACAGGGGGTGCCGGGGAGCTGTTTTTT. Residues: CASTVGTGGAGELFF.

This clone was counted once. DNA for the CDR3: TGTGCCAGTAGTCGTGACAGGGACATAGATACGCAGTATTTT. It yields the protein CASSRDRDIDTQYF. This rearrangement joins TRBV19 to TRBJ2-3; 7 nucleotides agree with TRBD1. The CDR3 length is 14 residues. V shed 5 bases, J shed 5 bases, and the junction held 7 bases outside the gene matches. The V gene's germline CDR1 is LNHDA and CDR2 SQIVND (reference sequence).

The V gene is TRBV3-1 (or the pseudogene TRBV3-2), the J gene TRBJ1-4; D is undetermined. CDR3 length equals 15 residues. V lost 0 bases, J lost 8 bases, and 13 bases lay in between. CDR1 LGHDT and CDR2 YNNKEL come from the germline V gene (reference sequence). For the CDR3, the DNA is TGTGCCAGCAGCCAAGATCTCGGGTTTCGGGAAAAACTGTTTTTT. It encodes CASSQDLGFREKLFF.

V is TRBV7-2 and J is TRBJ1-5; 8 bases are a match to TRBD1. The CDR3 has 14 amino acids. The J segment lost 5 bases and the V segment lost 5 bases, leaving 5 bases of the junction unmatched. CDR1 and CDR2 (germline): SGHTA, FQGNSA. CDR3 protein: CASSVQGVDQPQHF. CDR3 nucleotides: TGTGCCAGCAGCGTACAGGGGGTCGATCAGCCCCAGCATTTT.

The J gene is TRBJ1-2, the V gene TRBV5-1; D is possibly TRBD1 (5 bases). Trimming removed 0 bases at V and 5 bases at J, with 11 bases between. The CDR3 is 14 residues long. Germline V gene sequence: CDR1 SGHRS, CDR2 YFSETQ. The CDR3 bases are TGCGCCAGCAGCTTGGCGGTCGGACATTATGGCTACACCTTC. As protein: CASSLAVGHYGYTF. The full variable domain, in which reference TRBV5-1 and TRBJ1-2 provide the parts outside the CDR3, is KAGVTQTPRYLIKTRGQQVTLSCSPISGHRSVSWYQQTPGQGLQFLFEYFSETQRNKGNFPGRFSGRQFSNSRSEMNVSTLELGDSALYLCASSLAVGHYGYTFGSGTRLTVV.

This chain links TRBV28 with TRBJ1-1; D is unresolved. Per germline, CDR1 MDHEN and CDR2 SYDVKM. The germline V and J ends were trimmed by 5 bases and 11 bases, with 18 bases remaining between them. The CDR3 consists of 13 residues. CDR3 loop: CASSTITPAGAFF. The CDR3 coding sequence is TGTGCCAGCAGTACTATAACTCCGGCGGGTGCTTTCTTT.